A single T cell receptor beta chain is shown here with its context. Its antigen remains unidentified. The germline V and J ends were trimmed by 0 bases and 0 bases, with 14 bases remaining between them. The CDR3 consists of 17 residues. Germline CDR1 is DFQATT and CDR2 is SNEGSKA (reference sequence). This entry belongs to a study of T cell repertoires in cytomegalovirus infection. On the study more broadly: Well-studied HLA-B-restricted CMV epitopes were used in the study alongside recently identified HLA-C-restricted ones. The public TCR beta signatures pointed to both CMV infection and matching HLA type.

General study findings and limits: The ex vivo response was dominated by HLA-C-restricted CMV-specific TCR beta clonotypes. Pooled public TCR beta family frequency picked out CMV carriers with the relevant HLA.

Each CDR3 protein gets one entry after TCRdb re-called the reads with MiXCR. The sample carries tens of thousands of distinct CDR3 sequences, around 21% recorded once. The sequencing here drew on CD8+ T cells from cultured PBMCs, taken from culture after CMV antigen stimulation. This TCR was sampled from a human donor in good health (CMV status not recorded). Some clones in this sample may be carry-over from other donors' samples. The chain recombines TRBV20-1 with TRBJ2-2; D not resolved. CDR3 nucleotide sequence: TGCAGTGCTAGAGATCCGCTAGGGAAGGCGAACACCGGGGAGCTGTTTTTT. Protein product: CSARDPLGKANTGELFF.